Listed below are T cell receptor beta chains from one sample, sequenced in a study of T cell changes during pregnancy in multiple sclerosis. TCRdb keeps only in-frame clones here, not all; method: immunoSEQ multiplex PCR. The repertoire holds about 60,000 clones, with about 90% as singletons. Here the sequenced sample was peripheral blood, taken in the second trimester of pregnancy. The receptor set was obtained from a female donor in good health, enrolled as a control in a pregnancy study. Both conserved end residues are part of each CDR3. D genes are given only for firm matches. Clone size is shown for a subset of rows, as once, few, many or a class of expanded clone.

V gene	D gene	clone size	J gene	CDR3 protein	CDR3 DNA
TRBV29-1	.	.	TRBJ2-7	CSAMEGTYSYEQYF	TGCAGCGCCATGGAAGGGACATACTCCTACGAGCAGTACTTC
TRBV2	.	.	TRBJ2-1	CAMRTPSYNEQFF	TGTGCCATGCGGACTCCGTCCTACAATGAGCAGTTCTTC
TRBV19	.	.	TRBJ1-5	CASSPQFAVTFGQPQHF	TGTGCCAGTAGTCCGCAGTTCGCCGTTACTTTCGGGCAGCCCCAGCATTTT
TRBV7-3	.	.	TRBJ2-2	CASSSKRAGSIVTGELFF	TGTGCCAGCAGCTCAAAACGGGCAGGGTCAATTGTCACCGGGGAGCTGTTTTTT
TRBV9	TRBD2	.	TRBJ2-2	CASSESGLIHTGELFF	TGTGCCAGCAGCGAGTCGGGACTAATACACACCGGGGAGCTGTTTTTT
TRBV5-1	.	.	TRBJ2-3	CASWGADRPTDTQYF	TGCGCCAGCTGGGGGGCGGACAGGCCCACAGATACGCAGTATTTT
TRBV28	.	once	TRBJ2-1	CASRDSSREQFF	TGTGCCAGCCGAGACTCATCCCGGGAGCAGTTCTTC
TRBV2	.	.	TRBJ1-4	CASEGTNNEKLFF	TGTGCCAGCGAAGGGACAAACAATGAAAAACTGTTTTTT
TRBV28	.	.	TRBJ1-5	CASSHGQSNQPQHF	TGTGCCAGCAGTCATGGACAGTCGAATCAGCCCCAGCATTTT
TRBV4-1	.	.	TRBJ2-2	CASSQDRTPHTGELFF	TGCGCCAGCAGCCAAGACCGGACACCCCACACCGGGGAGCTGTTTTTT
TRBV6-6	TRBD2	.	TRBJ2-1	CASSFGTSGTNEQFF	TGTGCCAGCAGTTTTGGGACTAGCGGGACCAATGAGCAGTTCTTC
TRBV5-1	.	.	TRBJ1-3	CASSGDGISIYF	TGCGCCAGCAGCGGAGACGGGATATCGATATATTTT
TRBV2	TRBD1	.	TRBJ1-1	CASSYRGVNTEAFF	TGTGCCAGCAGTTACAGGGGGGTGAACACTGAAGCTTTCTTT
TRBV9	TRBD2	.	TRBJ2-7	CASSVEPAGGYEQYF	TGTGCCAGCAGCGTAGAACCAGCGGGAGGTTACGAGCAGTACTTC
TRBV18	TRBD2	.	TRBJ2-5	CASSSSGGETQYF	TGTGCCAGCTCAAGTAGCGGGGGAGAGACCCAGTACTTC
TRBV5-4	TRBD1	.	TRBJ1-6	CASSLGPGTGWGLLHF	TGTGCCAGCAGCTTGGGACCCGGGACAGGTTGGGGGCTCCTCCACTTT
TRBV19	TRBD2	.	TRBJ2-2	CASSGLAGTGELFF	TGTGCCAGTAGCGGCCTAGCGGGGACCGGGGAGCTGTTTTTT
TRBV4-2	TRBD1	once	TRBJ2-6	CASSQGQGLTGANVLTF	TGTGCCAGCAGCCAAGGACAGGGGTTAACCGGGGCCAACGTCCTGACTTTC
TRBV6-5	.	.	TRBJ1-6	CASSPLPDSPLHF	TGTGCCAGCAGTCCACTGCCGGATTCACCCCTCCACTTT
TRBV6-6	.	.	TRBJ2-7	CASSLGLPTYEQYF	TGTGCCAGCAGTCTAGGACTCCCGACCTACGAGCAGTACTTC
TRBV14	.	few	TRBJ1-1	CASSQATGAFF	TGTGCCAGCAGCCAAGCTACGGGAGCTTTCTTT
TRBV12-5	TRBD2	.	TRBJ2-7	CASGLVHGTSLHPGTYEQYF	TGTGCTAGTGGTTTGGTACACGGGACTAGCCTACACCCAGGGACCTACGAGCAGTACTTC
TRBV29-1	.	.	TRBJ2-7	CSVEGTPYEQYF	TGCAGCGTTGAGGGGACACCCTACGAGCAGTACTTC
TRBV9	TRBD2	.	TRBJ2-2	CASSVEGGGPGELFF	TGTGCCAGCAGCGTAGAAGGCGGGGGGCCCGGGGAGCTGTTTTTT
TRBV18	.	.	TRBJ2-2	CASATHRESGELFF	TGTGCCAGCGCGACACACAGGGAGTCCGGGGAGCTGTTTTTT
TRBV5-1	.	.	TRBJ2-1	CASMRGLAMKNEQFF	TGCGCCAGCATGAGGGGGCTAGCGATGAAAAATGAGCAGTTCTTC
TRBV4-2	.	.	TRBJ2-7	CASSQDRGGSYEQYF	TGTGCCAGCAGCCAAGACAGGGGTGGGTCCTACGAGCAGTACTTC
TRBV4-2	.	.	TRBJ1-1	CASSQGREAFF	TGTGCCAGCAGCCAAGGCAGGGAAGCTTTCTTT
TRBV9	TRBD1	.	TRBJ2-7	CASSASGQTTYEQYF	TGTGCCAGCAGCGCTTCGGGACAGACGACCTACGAGCAGTACTTC
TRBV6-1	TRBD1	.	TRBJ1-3	CASSKTGVGNTIYF	TGTGCCAGCAGTAAGACAGGGGTTGGAAACACCATATATTTT
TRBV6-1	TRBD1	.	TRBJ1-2	CASSEAPGTEINYGYTF	TGTGCCAGCAGTGAGGCTCCCGGGACAGAGATCAACTATGGCTACACCTTC
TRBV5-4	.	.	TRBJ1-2	CASSLDVGDYGYTF	TGTGCCAGCAGCTTGGATGTAGGGGACTATGGCTACACCTTC
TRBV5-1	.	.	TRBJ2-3	CASRTFLAKYVADTQYF	TGCGCCAGCAGAACTTTCCTAGCTAAATACGTCGCAGATACGCAGTATTTT
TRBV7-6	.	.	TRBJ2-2	CASSYNKANTGELFF	TGTGCCAGCAGCTACAACAAAGCGAACACCGGGGAGCTGTTTTTT
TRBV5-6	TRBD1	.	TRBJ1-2	CASSLVRLDRGRLGGYTF	TGTGCCAGCAGCTTGGTGCGGTTGGACAGGGGGCGCCTGGGGGGCTACACCTTC
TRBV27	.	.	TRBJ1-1	CASRWGAEAFF	TGTGCCAGCAGATGGGGGGCTGAAGCTTTCTTT
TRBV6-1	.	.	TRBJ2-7	CASDRDSLYEQYF	TGTGCCAGTGACCGAGACAGCCTCTACGAGCAGTACTTC
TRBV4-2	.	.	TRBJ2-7	CASSTRTPPYEQYF	TGTGCCAGCAGCACGCGGACTCCACCCTACGAGCAGTACTTC
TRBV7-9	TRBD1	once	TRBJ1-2	CASSQYSGTHRGANYGYTF	TGTGCCAGCAGCCAGTATTCGGGAACCCACAGGGGAGCTAACTATGGCTACACCTTC
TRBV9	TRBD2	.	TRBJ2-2	CASSVAIAAGGFTGELFF	TGTGCCAGCAGCGTAGCGATCGCCGCGGGAGGCTTTACCGGGGAGCTGTTTTTT
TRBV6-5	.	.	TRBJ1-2	CASSPGQDTTYGYTF	TGTGCCAGCAGTCCCGGACAAGATACAACTTATGGCTACACCTTC
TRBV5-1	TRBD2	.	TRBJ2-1	CASSLRSRGTSSYNEQFF	TGCGCCAGCAGCTTGAGGAGTCGCGGGACTAGCTCCTACAATGAGCAGTTCTTC
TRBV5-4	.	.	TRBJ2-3	CASSLDLDLLPYF	TGTGCCAGCAGCTTGGATCTAGATCTGCTCCCGTATTTT
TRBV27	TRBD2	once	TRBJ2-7	CASSPGLVYEQYF	TGTGCCAGCAGTCCGGGACTAGTCTACGAGCAGTACTTC
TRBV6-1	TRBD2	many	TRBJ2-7	CASTGGTSFYEQYF	TGTGCCAGCACGGGTGGGACTAGCTTCTACGAGCAGTACTTC
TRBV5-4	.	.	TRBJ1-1	CASSLTGGNTEAFF	TGTGCCAGCAGCTTGACGGGGGGAAACACTGAAGCTTTCTTT
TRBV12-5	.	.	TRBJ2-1	CASGLVPLFPGQFF	TGTGCTAGTGGTTTGGTGCCCTTGTTTCCGGGGCAGTTCTTC
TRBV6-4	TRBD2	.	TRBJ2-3	CASSKLAGVTSDTQYF	TGTGCCAGCAGTAAACTAGCGGGGGTCACCTCGGATACGCAGTATTTT
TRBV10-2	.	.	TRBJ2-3	CASSDRQGSTDTQYF	TGCGCCAGCAGTGATCGCCAGGGGAGCACAGATACGCAGTATTTT
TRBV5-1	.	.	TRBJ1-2	CASSSPARGGRNVNYGYTF	TGCGCCAGCAGCTCTCCGGCCCGCGGGGGCCGCAATGTTAACTATGGCTACACCTTC